This paragraph covers one T cell receptor beta chain sequence. V was clipped by 3 bases and J by 12 bases, with 21 bases between them. Per the germline V gene, CDR1 is GTSNPN and CDR2 is SVGIG (reference sequence). The CDR3 spans 14 residues. The source of the sample is a study of T cell clones after liver transplantation. TCRdb's table, derived via immunoSEQ multiplex PCR, lists solely in-frame clones and lacks some. The repertoire consists of 55,000 to 75,000 clones, with about 73% occurring once and the leading ten covering over 2.5%. The TCR sequence derives from a human patient who received a liver transplant. A subset of T cells may come from the graft donor. This specimen consisted of CD4+ T cells from blood, obtained at the 15-month timepoint. The genes are TRBV30 and TRBJ2-1, with a possible D match to TRBD2 (5 bases). CDR3 bases: TGTGCCTGGAGGTCCAGCGGCCACGCTCGTGGGCAGTTCTTC. Its translation: CAWRSSGHARGQFF. Using reference TRBV30 and TRBJ2-1 for the parts outside the CDR3, the full variable domain is SQTIHQWPATLVQPVGSPLSLECTVEGTSNPNLYWYRQAAGRGLQLLFYSVGIGQISSEVPQNLSASRPQDRQFILSSKKLLLSDSGFYLCAWRSSGHARGQFFGPGTRLTVL.